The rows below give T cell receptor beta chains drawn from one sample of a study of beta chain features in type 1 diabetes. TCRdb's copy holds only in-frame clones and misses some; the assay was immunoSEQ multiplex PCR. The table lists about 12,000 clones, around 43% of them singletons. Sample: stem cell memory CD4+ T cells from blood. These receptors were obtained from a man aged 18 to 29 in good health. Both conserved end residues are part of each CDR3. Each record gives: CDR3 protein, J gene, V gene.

CASSQGPTVPYEQYF,TRBJ2-7,TRBV4-1
CASSLRAGAGNTIYF,TRBJ1-3,TRBV5-5
CASSLKLPSYNEQFF,TRBJ2-1,TRBV7-3
CASSQDARDYEQYF,TRBJ2-7,TRBV4-2
CASSKSQGALVETQYF,TRBJ2-5,TRBV27
CSGGQGAGEQFF,TRBJ2-1,TRBV29-1
CASSPRTGVREKLFF,TRBJ1-4,TRBV2
CASSRGPYGYTF,TRBJ1-2,TRBV25-1
CASLRRDSYEQYF,TRBJ2-7,TRBV7-9
CASSAGQGAETQYF,TRBJ2-5,TRBV7-9
CASSAGPTRGEQYF,TRBJ2-7,TRBV19
CASSPPANPNQPQHF,TRBJ1-5,TRBV18
CASSLQVYNSPLHF,TRBJ1-6,TRBV7-2
CASSKSGQGGNQPQHF,TRBJ1-5,TRBV14
CASSRDGQGSGNEQFF,TRBJ2-1,TRBV9
CASGGLAGDQRTQYF,TRBJ2-3,TRBV18
CASSPDEGAYTGELFF,TRBJ2-2,TRBV18
CASSLGGPTYNEQFF,TRBJ2-1,TRBV5-4
CASKDGLNQPQHF,TRBJ1-5,TRBV18
CAWSGGPNTEAFF,TRBJ1-1,TRBV30
CASSLTFGEQYF,TRBJ2-7,TRBV7-6
CASSPGLAGDTQYF,TRBJ2-3,TRBV6-1
CATSRDGQGAYYGYTF,TRBJ1-2,TRBV15
CAWSLAGASSYEQYF,TRBJ2-7,TRBV30
CASSLVSGGDTQYF,TRBJ2-3,TRBV5-1
CASSYSRGTNEKLFF,TRBJ1-4,TRBV6-5
CASRSTSSYEQYF,TRBJ2-7,TRBV7-2
CAWSPSRGNVPQPQHF,TRBJ1-5,TRBV30
CSVTGQAWGTDTQYF,TRBJ2-3,TRBV29-1
CASSVASGALQETQYF,TRBJ2-5,TRBV7-2
CASSVRDTLYGYTF,TRBJ1-2,TRBV2
CASSEIGHPVGETQYF,TRBJ2-5,TRBV6-1
CASSEGQGSRYGQYF,TRBJ2-7,TRBV6-1
CASSLGNIYEQYF,TRBJ2-7,TRBV7-6
CAIRESYEQYF,TRBJ2-7,TRBV10-3
CASSLSAGGSSYEQYF,TRBJ2-7,TRBV7-2
CASSLSMNTEAFF,TRBJ1-1,TRBV7-2